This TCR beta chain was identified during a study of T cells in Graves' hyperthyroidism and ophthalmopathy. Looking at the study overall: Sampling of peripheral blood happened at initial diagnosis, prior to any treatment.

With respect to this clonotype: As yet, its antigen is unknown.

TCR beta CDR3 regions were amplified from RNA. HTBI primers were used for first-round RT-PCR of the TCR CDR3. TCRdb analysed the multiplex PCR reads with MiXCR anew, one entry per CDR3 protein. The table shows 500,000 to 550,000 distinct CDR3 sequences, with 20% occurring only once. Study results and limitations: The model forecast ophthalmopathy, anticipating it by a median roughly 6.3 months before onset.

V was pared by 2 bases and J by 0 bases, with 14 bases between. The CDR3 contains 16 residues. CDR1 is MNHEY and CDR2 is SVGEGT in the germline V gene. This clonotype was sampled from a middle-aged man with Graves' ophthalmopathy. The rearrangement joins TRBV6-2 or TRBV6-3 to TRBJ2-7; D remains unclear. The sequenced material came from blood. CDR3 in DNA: TGTGCCAGCAGTTACGGAGAGCAGGCTTACTCCTACGAGCAGTACTTC. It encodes CASSYGEQAYSYEQYF.